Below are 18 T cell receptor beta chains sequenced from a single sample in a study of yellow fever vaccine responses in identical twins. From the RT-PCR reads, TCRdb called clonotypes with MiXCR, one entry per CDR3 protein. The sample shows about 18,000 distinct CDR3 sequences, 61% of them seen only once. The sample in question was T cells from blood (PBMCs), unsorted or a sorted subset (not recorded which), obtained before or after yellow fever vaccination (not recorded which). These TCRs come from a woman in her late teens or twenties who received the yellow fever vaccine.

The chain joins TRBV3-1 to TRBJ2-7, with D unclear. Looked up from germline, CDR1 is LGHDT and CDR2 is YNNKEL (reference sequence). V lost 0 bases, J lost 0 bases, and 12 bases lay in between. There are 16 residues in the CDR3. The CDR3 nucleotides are TGTGCCAGCAGCCAAGATCCGAGTCCGAGCTCCTACGAGCAGTACTTC. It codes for CASSQDPSPSSYEQYF.

The CDR3 here is CASSEVGRNPNYGYTF. The CDR3 DNA follows: TGTGCCAGCAGTGAAGTGGGCAGGAACCCTAACTATGGCTACACCTTC. The chain links TRBV2 to TRBJ1-2; D unclear. Trimming removed 1 base at V and 0 bases at J, with 12 bases between. Germline CDR1 is SNHLY and CDR2 is FYNNEI. The CDR3 loop spans 16 amino acids.

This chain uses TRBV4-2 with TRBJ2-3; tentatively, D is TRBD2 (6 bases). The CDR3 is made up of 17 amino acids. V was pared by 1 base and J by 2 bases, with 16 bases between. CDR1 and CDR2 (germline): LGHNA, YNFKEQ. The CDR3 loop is CASSQAQAGRFTDTQYF. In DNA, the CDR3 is TGTGCCAGCAGCCAAGCCCAGGCGGGACGTTTCACAGATACGCAGTATTTT.

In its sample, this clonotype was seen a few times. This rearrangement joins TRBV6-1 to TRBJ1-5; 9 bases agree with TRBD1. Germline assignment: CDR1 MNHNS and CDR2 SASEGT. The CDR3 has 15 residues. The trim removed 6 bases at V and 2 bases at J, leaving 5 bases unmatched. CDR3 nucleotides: TGTGCCAGCAGCCCACAGGGGGCTGGCAATCAGCCCCAGCATTTT. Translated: CASSPQGAGNQPQHF.

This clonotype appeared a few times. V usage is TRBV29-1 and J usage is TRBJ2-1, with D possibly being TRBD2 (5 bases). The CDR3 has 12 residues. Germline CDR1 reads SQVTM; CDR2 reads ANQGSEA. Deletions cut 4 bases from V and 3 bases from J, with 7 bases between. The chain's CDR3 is CSVAGNYNEQFF. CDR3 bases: TGCAGCGTTGCGGGAAACTACAATGAGCAGTTCTTC.

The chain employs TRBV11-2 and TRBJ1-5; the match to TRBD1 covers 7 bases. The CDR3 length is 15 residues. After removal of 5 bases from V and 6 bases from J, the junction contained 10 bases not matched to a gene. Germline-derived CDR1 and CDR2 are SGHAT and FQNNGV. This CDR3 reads CASSPEGARGQPQHF. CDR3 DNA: TGTGCCAGCAGCCCGGAGGGGGCGCGGGGTCAGCCCCAGCATTTT. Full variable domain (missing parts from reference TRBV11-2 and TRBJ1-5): EAGVAQSPRYKIIEKRQSVAFWCNPISGHATLYWYQQILGQGPKLLIQFQNNGVVDDSQLPKDRFSAERLKGVDSTLKIQPAKLEDSAVYLCASSPEGARGQPQHFGDGTRLSIL.

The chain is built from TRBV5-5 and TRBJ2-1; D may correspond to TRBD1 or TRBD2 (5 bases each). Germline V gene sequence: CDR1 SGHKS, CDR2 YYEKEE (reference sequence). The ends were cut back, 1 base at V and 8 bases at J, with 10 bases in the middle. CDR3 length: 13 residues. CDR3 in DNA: TGTGCCAGCAGCTTGTGGGACCGCGATGAGCAGTTCTTC. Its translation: CASSLWDRDEQFF.

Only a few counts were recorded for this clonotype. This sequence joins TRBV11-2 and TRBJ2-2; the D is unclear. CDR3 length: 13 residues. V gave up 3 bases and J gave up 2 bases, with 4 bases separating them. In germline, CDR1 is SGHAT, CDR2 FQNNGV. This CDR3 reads CASSFANTGELFF. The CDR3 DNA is TGTGCCAGCAGCTTCGCAAACACCGGGGAGCTGTTTTTT.

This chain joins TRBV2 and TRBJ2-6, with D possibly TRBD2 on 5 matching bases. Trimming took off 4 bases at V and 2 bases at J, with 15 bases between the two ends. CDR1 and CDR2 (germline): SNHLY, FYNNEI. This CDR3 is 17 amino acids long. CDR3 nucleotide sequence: TGTGCCAGCAGTGCTACCCCCCACGGGGCTGGGGCCAACGTCCTGACTTTC. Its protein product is CASSATPHGAGANVLTF. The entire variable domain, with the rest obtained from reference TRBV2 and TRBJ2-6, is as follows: EPEVTQTPSHQVTQMGQEVILRCVPISNHLYFYWYRQILGQKVEFLVSFYNNEISEKSEIFDDQFSVERPDGSNFTLKIRSTKLEDSAMYFCASSATPHGAGANVLTFGAGSRLTVL.

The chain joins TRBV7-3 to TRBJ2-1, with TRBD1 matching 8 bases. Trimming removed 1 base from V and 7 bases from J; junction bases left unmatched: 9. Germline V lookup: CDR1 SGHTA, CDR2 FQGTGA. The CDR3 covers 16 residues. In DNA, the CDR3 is TGTGCCAGCAGCTTAAGGCGACAGGGGATCAGGAATGAGCAGTTCTTC. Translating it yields CASSLRRQGIRNEQFF.

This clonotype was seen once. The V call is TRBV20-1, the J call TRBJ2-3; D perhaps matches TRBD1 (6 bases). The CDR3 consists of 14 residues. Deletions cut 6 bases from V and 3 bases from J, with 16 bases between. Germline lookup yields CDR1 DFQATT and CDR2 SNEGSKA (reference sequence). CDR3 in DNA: TGCAGTGCAACCGGACAGCAGCTTACAGATACGCAGTATTTT. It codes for CSATGQQLTDTQYF.

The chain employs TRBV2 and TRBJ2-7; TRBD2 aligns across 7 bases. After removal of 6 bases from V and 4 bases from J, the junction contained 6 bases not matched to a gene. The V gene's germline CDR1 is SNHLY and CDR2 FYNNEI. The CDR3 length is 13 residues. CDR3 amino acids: CASSGTGGYEQYF. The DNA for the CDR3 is TGTGCCAGCAGCGGGACGGGAGGTTACGAGCAGTACTTC.

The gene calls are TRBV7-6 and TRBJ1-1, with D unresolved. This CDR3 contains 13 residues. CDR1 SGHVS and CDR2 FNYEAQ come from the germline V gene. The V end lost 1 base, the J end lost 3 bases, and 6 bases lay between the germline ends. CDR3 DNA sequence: TGTGCCAGCAGCTTAGATAGTTACACTGAAGCTTTCTTT. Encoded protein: CASSLDSYTEAFF.

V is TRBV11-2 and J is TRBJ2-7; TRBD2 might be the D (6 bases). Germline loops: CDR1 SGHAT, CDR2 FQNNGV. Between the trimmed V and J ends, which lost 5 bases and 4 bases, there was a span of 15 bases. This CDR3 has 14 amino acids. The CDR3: CASSRDFGGYEQYF. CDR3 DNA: TGTGCCAGCAGCCGAGATTTCGGGGGATACGAGCAGTACTTC.

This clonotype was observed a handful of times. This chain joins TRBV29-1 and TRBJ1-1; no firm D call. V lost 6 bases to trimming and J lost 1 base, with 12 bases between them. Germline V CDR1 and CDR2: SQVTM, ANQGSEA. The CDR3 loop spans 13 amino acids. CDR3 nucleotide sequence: TGCAGCGTGAACGGCGGCGGGAACACTGAAGCTTTCTTT. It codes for CSVNGGGNTEAFF.

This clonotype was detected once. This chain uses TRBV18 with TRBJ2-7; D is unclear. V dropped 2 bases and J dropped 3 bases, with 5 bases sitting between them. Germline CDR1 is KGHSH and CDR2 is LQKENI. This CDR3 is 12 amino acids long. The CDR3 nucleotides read TGTGCCAGCTCACCAATGGGCTACGAGCAGTACTTC. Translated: CASSPMGYEQYF.

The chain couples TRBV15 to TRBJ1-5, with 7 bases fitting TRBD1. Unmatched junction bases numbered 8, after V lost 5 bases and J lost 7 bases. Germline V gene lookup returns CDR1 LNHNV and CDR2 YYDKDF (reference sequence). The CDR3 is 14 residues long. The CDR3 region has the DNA TGTGCCACCAGCTCGGGACAGCCGCAGCAGCCCCAGCATTTT. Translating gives CATSSGQPQQPQHF.

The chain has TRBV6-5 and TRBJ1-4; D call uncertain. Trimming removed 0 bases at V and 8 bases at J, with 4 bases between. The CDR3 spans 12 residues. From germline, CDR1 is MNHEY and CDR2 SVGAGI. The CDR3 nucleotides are TGTGCCAGCAGTTACTCTTACGAAAAACTGTTTTTT. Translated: CASSYSYEKLFF.